This T cell receptor beta chain was observed in a study of cytomegalovirus exposure and HLA in healthy donors (dated by TCRdb to about 2017). Regarding the complete study: According to an earlier analysis of 550 to 750 of the donors, about 190 million T cells yielded 117 million unique TCR beta sequences and approximately 280 Gb of sequence data. An earlier analysis of approximately 640 of the donors applied high-throughput TCR beta sequencing to assess whether each TCR beta V gene segment acted as functional or pseudogenic. Besides the first cohort of 550 to 750 subjects, a separate validation cohort made up of about 120 different subjects was used. Among 398 genotyped donors of the cohort, an average of about 220,000 unique TCR beta nucleotide sequences was sequenced per donor, of which about 19% were non-productive. Because of strong linkage in the cohort, four or five DR-DQ haplotypes were treated as single units for association and clustering. To predict cytomegalovirus infection status, the study combined high-throughput TCR immunosequencing, statistical association of individual TCRs with disease status, and machine learning. In a later analysis, previously published TCR beta repertoires from some 640 donors were re-analyzed and high-resolution HLA genotyping was added so that TCR occurrence patterns could be studied. The study was designed to test whether signatures of past pathogen exposure could be identified by cataloging public T cell receptors. All discovery cohort repertoires had been generated on a single sequencing platform. Of the 300 to 450 genotyped donors, 70% to 90% were placed in the genetic ancestry cluster associated with self-reported Caucasian donors. An early release covering 500 to 750 HLA-typed donors comprised about 310 gigabases of sequencing data and roughly 86 million unique TCR sequences. The later analysis used no new phenotypic data to find candidate immune exposures, relying instead on TCR beta sequences and their occurrence across donors. Class I and class II HLA loci were covered by the typing at four-digit resolution. A later genetic analysis took genome-wide SNP genotypes for about 65% of the roughly 670 donors and used that subset as a discovery cohort. Donor age, sex, ethnicity and CMV serostatus were collected together with the repertoire data. The number of typed donors differed by locus: roughly 629-640 for A, B, C, DRB1 and DQB1; 522 for DQA1; roughly 600 for DPA1; and some 470 for DPB1. The study used immunosequencing to profile the T cell repertoires of approximately 690 subjects and linked those repertoires to cytomegalovirus serostatus.

In regard to this clone: Its antigen is not yet known.

The library was built by means of the immunoSEQ multiplex PCR assay. A mixture of 60 forward primers for TCR Vbeta segments and 13 reverse primers for TCR Jbeta segments was used in the multiplex PCR. The CDR3 region of rearranged TCR beta genes was amplified from genomic DNA by a multiplex PCR assay. The Illumina HiSeq System was used to sequence the amplified TCR beta libraries as 87-base-pair reads. The study's own analysis went as follows. Across the 640 or so repertoires, a later analysis counted tens of millions of unique TCR beta chains, roughly 11 million of which were shared by at least two donors. A nearest-neighbor algorithm error-corrected the raw reads and collapsed the reads into unique sequences, merging closely related sequences to remove PCR and sequencing errors. Alignment of CDR3 sequences to IMGT reference sequences was used to assign V, D and J gene segments. For a sequence to be retained, a match of at least six nucleotides to both a V gene segment and a J gene segment was required. A rearrangement was called productive if the CDR3 had no stop codons and remained in frame with V and J, and every other rearrangement was called non-productive. Following IMGT convention, CDR3 was defined as the stretch from the second conserved V-encoded cysteine up to the conserved J-encoded phenylalanine. In an earlier analysis of around 600 of the donors, sequences lacking an unambiguous match to a single V gene segment were excluded. In an earlier analysis of approximately 610 of the donors, V segments were called functional above 56.7% productive rearrangements and were called segregating when the between-donor standard deviation exceeded 5%. A statistical classification framework was developed to diagnose cytomegalovirus status using the catalog of TCR beta chain sequences. A later analysis assigned V and J genes by comparing TCR nucleotide sequences with IMGT/GENE-DB human TR gene sequences. The TCRdist pipeline was used in a later analysis to assign CDR3 sequences and most-parsimonious VDJ recombination scenarios. In a later analysis, every TCR beta chain was defined by the combination of its CDR3 amino acid sequence and its V-gene family, and reads without a unique V-gene family were dropped. In a later analysis, 450 to 600 highly shared, low-generation-probability nucleotide sequences were removed to address suspected cross-contamination and a sequencing artifact. In a later analysis, a clonal expansion index for each public chain was calculated from normalized within-repertoire ranks of inferred template counts. In a later analysis, generation probabilities were computed using a VDJ recombination model fitted to out-of-frame rearrangements, and the results were checked against IGoR. A later analysis scored TCR-TCR, TCR-HLA and TCR-CMV co-occurrence with hypergeometric tests, applying a repertoire-size bias correction to TCR pairs. To estimate false discovery rates, a later analysis permuted the HLA or CMV assignments 20 times. A later analysis grouped co-occurring TCRs with DBSCAN, adding TCRdist sequence similarity when clustering within HLA-allele-positive subsets. Co-occurrence clustering excluded repertoires with fewer than 30,000 or more than 120,000 public chains, plus five with anomalous nucleotide sharing. TCRdb took over this immuneACCESS table, retaining in-frame rearrangements with V and J assigned. Such tables are incomplete; in checked studies, under half of the missing clones stem from an unresolved V gene, and the remainder is unexplained. V and J calls and clone size are those listed in that table; D and trimming were worked out from the DNA. The sample's table lists a count of some 150,000 clones. The ten most abundant clones make up under 2.5% of the sample.

Relative to germline, V is missing 5 bases and J is missing 1 base, with 9 bases of the junction outside any gene match. From cysteine to phenylalanine, the CDR3 is 18 amino acids long. Left in the record is the CDR3 DNA by itself, 54 bases read in frame from the first base. From a lookup of the germline V gene, CDR1 and CDR2 are SGHAT and FQNNGV. The cohort was made up of about 610 healthy bone marrow donors. Cohort members were all nominally healthy when sampled, although unrecorded immune exposures were likely present. The donor tested CMV seronegative, placing the donor among the roughly 400 seronegative members of the cohort. Each donor provided a peripheral blood sample, and peripheral blood mononuclear cells were used for TCR beta sequencing. The Qiagen DNeasy Blood Extraction Kit was used to extract genomic DNA from the blood cell samples. Beyond this particular receptor, the publication reports: The authors suggested that the approach could potentially be extended to other disease states and immunological phenotypes. In a later analysis, HLA-associated TCR beta chains were found to be more clonally expanded and to have lower generation probabilities than equally common non-associated chains. Most TCR sequences were seen in very few donors, while some public TCRs were found in many individuals. According to a later analysis, most CMV-associated TCR beta chains appeared to be HLA-restricted, and the HLA associations seemed to be driven largely by CMV exposure. The earlier analysis of around 600 of the donors excluded fewer than 20 rarely observed V segments, including chromosome 9 orphons, because counts were too low. The 87-base-pair reads could not distinguish some IMGT-functional V segments, including TRBV6-2 and TRBV6-3, so those segments were excluded. Roughly uniform sequencing depth across donors was assumed in presence/absence analyses, although this assumption may not hold. Only TCR beta chains were sequenced in this cohort, and the absence of alpha or paired-chain data limited detectable features. According to a later analysis, parvovirus B19, influenza, CMV and Epstein-Barr virus appeared linked to several top co-occurrence clusters. A later genetic analysis associated a missense DCLRE1C variant with V-gene and J-gene trimming of TCR beta chains, and an independent cohort replicated the association. In vitro tests confirmed that a few of the cytomegalovirus-associated TCR beta chains recognize cytomegalovirus antigens. Linkage disequilibrium might explain the correlated functional status among segregating V segments, but an unknown experimental factor could not be ruled out. An earlier analysis of approximately 590 of the donors showed that most TCR beta V segments appeared in productive rearrangements either about 87% or about 30% of the time, which broadly matched IMGT annotations. According to a later analysis, TCR association rates differed among HLA loci, with DRB1 alleles showing the most associated TCRs and HLA-C alleles showing the fewest. According to a later genetic analysis, donors in an Asian-associated ancestry cluster had fewer N-insertions in productive TCRs than the roughly 660-donor mean. A further reported finding was that TCR beta sequences accurately predicted the HLA-A and HLA-B alleles for most subjects in the first cohort. In a later analysis, some 18,000 TCR beta sequences were associated with specific HLA alleles at a false discovery rate of 0.05. A group of highly shared sequence variants was considered likely to be a technical artifact of the sequencing pipeline. In both the original and validation cohorts, the classifier was reported to diagnose cytomegalovirus status with high specificity and sensitivity. Immune exposure information for the cohort was limited to CMV serostatus. Strong co-occurrence of HLA alleles, especially DR and DQ, made assigning TCR associations to individual alleles difficult. Because HLA typing was unavailable for some donors at each locus, only the typed subset was used in association tests. In the study, approximately 160 TCR beta chains were listed as associated with cytomegalovirus.

This TCR was recovered from a woman aged 18-29 years in good health and CMV-seronegative. This chain joins TRBV11-2 to TRBJ2-3; 13 central bases correspond to TRBD2. Sequences were obtained from PBMCs. The nucleotide sequence reads as follows: TGTGCCAGCAGCGCCACTAGCGGGAGGGCCTTAGGCACAGATACGCAGTATTTT. Translated, this gives CASSATSGRALGTDTQYF. Reference TRBV11-2 and TRBJ2-3 proteins supply the regions before and after the CDR3; the full variable domain is: EAGVAQSPRYKIIEKRQSVAFWCNPISGHATLYWYQQILGQGPKLLIQFQNNGVVDDSQLPKDRFSAERLKGVDSTLKIQPAKLEDSAVYLCASSATSGRALGTDTQYFGPGTRLTVL.